This T cell receptor beta chain appears in the sequencing data of a study of control samples from healthy donors and cancer patients (TCRdb year 2020). Regarding this clone: Its cognate antigen has yet to be identified. Per-base quality was not reported, and no clone a single base away is much larger than it.

Sequences SGHRS (CDR1) and YFSETQ (CDR2) are obtained from the germline V gene. From the cysteine up to the phenylalanine, the CDR3 has a length of 14 residues. The retained sequence is limited to the CDR3, 42 bases, with the frame set at the first base. V is pared back by 2 bases and J by 5 bases, with 14 bases lying between the germline termini. Receptors were amplified or captured by the immunoSEQ multiplex PCR assay. Imported from immuneACCESS, the table was reduced by TCRdb to in-frame sequences with V and J called. These copies leave out some clones; in studies compared against another copy, an unresolved V gene accounts for under half, and the cause of the remainder is not known. The sample table holds about 180,000 clones, of which about 92% were seen once. The top ten hold over 1.1% of the sample.

This receptor was taken from a man aged 30 to 45 in good health. The sequenced sample consisted of blood. The rearranged segments are TRBV5-1 and TRBJ2-7; TRBD2 is a weak D gene call, 5 bases matching. The nucleotides are TGCGCCAGCAGCTTCGGGGATACGAAGCACGAGCAGTACTTC. It translates to CASSFGDTKHEQYF.